A single sample is the source of the 21 T cell receptor beta chains below, sequenced in a study of human T cells and chemical hapten exposure. Time point in this sample: patch test 1, 2 weeks after DPC sensitization. Treatment noted: therapeutic diphenylcyclopropenone sensitization with weekly scalp DPC. TCRdb itself ran the RACE reads through MiXCR, one entry per CDR3 protein. The top ten hold roughly 3.4% of the sample, which has tens of thousands of distinct CDR3 sequences, 12% seen once. Specimen: whole blood, collected in connection with sensitization to the hapten diphenylcyclopropenone (DPC). Every receptor here comes from a woman aged 60-75 years with alopecia areata. Some clones in this sample may be carry-over from other donors' samples.

This clonotype was seen a handful of times. This sequence joins TRBV6-5 and TRBJ2-7; a weak D match, TRBD2 (5 bases). V lost 2 bases, J lost 7 bases, and 9 bases lay in between. Germline lookup yields CDR1 MNHEY and CDR2 SVGAGI. This CDR3 spans 12 amino acids. The CDR3: CASSYSPGEQYF. CDR3 nucleotide sequence: TGTGCCAGCAGTTACAGTCCGGGAGAGCAGTACTTC.

This clonotype has just a few counts. This chain uses TRBV12-3 or TRBV12-4 with TRBJ1-6; TRBD1 matches 7 bases. This CDR3 has 15 amino acids. Trimming at V came to 6 bases and at J to 10 bases, leaving 12 bases not matched to a gene. The CDR3: CASRTTGAPWSPLHF. The CDR3 DNA reads TGTGCCAGCAGAACTACAGGGGCTCCTTGGTCACCCCTCCACTTT.

This clonotype was recorded a few times. The rearrangement uses TRBV7-3 and TRBJ2-2; weak D call: TRBD1 (6 bases). CDR3 length equals 16 residues. Trimming left V 5 bases short and J 3 bases short, with 16 bases between. CDR1 SGHTA and CDR2 FQGTGA come from the germline V gene. The CDR3 DNA is TGTGCCAGCAGCGGAAGCAGGGGAACGGACACCGGGGAGCTGTTTTTT. Translating gives CASSGSRGTDTGELFF. The entire variable domain, with the rest obtained from reference TRBV7-3 and TRBJ2-2, is as follows: GAGVSQTPSNKVTEKGKYVELRCDPISGHTALYWYRQSLGQGPEFLIYFQGTGAADDSGLPNDRFFAVRPEGSVSTLKIQRTERGDSAVYLCASSGSRGTDTGELFFGEGSRLTVL.

This clonotype occurred a few times. The chain uses TRBV5-1 and TRBJ1-2; D might be TRBD1 (6 bases). CDR3 length equals 14 residues. In germline, CDR1 is SGHRS, CDR2 YFSETQ. V lost 4 bases and J lost 4, with 14 bases in between. CDR3 nucleotide sequence: TGCGCCAGCAGCACACAGGGACCCCTCTATGGCTACACCTTC. Translating gives CASSTQGPLYGYTF.

The rearrangement uses TRBV3-1 and TRBJ2-7; tentatively, D is TRBD1 (6 bases). The V gene lost 1 base and the J gene lost 11 bases, with 12 bases spanning the gap. CDR1 and CDR2 (germline): LGHDT, YNNKEL (reference sequence). The CDR3 has 12 residues. The CDR3 reads CASSQVGAAEYF. DNA of the CDR3: TGTGCCAGCAGCCAAGTGGGGGCAGCGGAGTACTTC.

The V and J genes are TRBV20-1 and TRBJ1-1; D is unclear. This CDR3 has 12 amino acids. The germline V gene has CDR1 DFQATT and CDR2 SNEGSKA (reference sequence). V lost 0 bases to trimming and J lost 7 bases, with 9 bases between them. CDR3 protein: CSARDERLEAFF. The DNA for the CDR3 is TGCAGTGCTAGAGATGAACGCCTTGAAGCTTTCTTT.

V is TRBV7-6 and J is TRBJ1-4; the match to TRBD1 covers 7 bases. Germline CDR1 and CDR2: SGHVS and FNYEAQ. CDR3 length equals 16 residues. With V trimmed by 6 bases and J by 4 bases, 11 bases remained unmatched. DNA for the CDR3: TGTGCCAGCAGTTCACTACAGGGGACTCTTAATGAAAAACTGTTTTTT. Translating gives CASSSLQGTLNEKLFF. The variable domain in full, completed from reference TRBV7-6 and TRBJ1-4, reads GAGVSQSPRYKVTKRGQDVALRCDPISGHVSLYWYRQALGQGPEFLTYFNYEAQQDKSGLPNDRFSAERPEGSISTLTIQRTEQRDSAMYRCASSSLQGTLNEKLFFGSGTQLSVL.

This clonotype was detected only a few times. This chain links TRBV5-6 with TRBJ1-3; D perhaps matches TRBD1 (6 bases). The V end lost 5 bases, the J end lost 0 bases, and 15 bases lay between the germline ends. CDR3 length equals 16 residues. The V gene's germline CDR1 is SGHDT and CDR2 YYEEEE. The CDR3 here is CASSRIDRNSGNTIYF. Here the CDR3 DNA reads TGTGCCAGCAGTCGTATAGACAGGAACTCTGGAAACACCATATATTTT.

This clonotype was recorded a few times. This chain connects TRBV7-9 to TRBJ1-1, with D unresolved. The V and J ends lost 10 bases and 1 base respectively, with 10 bases between them. Germline CDR1 SEHNR, CDR2 FQNEAQ (reference sequence). The CDR3 has 12 residues. The CDR3 nucleotides are TGTGCCACGGAACGGACGAACACTGAAGCTTTCTTT. It encodes CATERTNTEAFF.

The chain is built from TRBV5-1 and TRBJ1-6; no clear D gene. V was shortened by 5 bases and J by 6 bases, with 15 bases between the two germline ends. Looked up from germline, CDR1 is SGHRS and CDR2 is YFSETQ. The CDR3 is made up of 15 amino acids. CDR3 sequence reads: CASSNRTAGNSPLHF. Here the CDR3 DNA reads TGCGCCAGCAGTAATCGAACCGCCGGTAATTCACCCCTCCACTTT. Based on the CDR3 plus reference TRBV5-1 and TRBJ1-6, the full variable domain is KAGVTQTPRYLIKTRGQQVTLSCSPISGHRSVSWYQQTPGQGLQFLFEYFSETQRNKGNFPGRFSGRQFSNSRSEMNVSTLELGDSALYLCASSNRTAGNSPLHFGNGTRLTVT.

This clonotype was recorded a few times. The chain recombines TRBV27 with TRBJ1-6; D is ambiguous. The germline V and J ends were trimmed by 3 bases and 9 bases, with 12 bases remaining between them. The CDR3 runs 14 residues. Germline CDR1 MNHEY, CDR2 SMNVEV (reference sequence). This CDR3 reads CASSFGVGLSPLHF. In DNA, the CDR3 is TGTGCCAGCAGTTTTGGGGTGGGTCTTTCACCCCTCCACTTT.

Note on this clonotype: Possible read error: a much larger clone is one base away. The chain links TRBV20-1 to TRBJ2-2, with D maybe TRBD1 (5 bases). CDR3 length: 15 residues. V was cut by 3 bases and J by 4 bases, with 15 bases left in between. Looked up from germline, CDR1 is DFQATT and CDR2 is SNEGSKA (reference sequence). The CDR3: CSASLQGQSTGELFF. In nucleotides, the CDR3 is TGCAGTGCTAGCCTTCAGGGTCAGAGCACCGGGGAGCTGTTTTTT.

About this clonotype itself: A much more abundant neighbour one base away suggests this may be a read error. The chain joins TRBV2 to TRBJ2-1; 8 nucleotides match TRBD2. This CDR3 region has 12 residues. In germline, CDR1 is SNHLY, CDR2 FYNNEI. In nucleotides, the CDR3 is TGTGCCAGCAGTTTAGCGGGGAATGTGCAGTTCTTC. It translates to CASSLAGNVQFF.

This clonotype showed up just a few times. V and J are TRBV6-5 and TRBJ1-5; D not resolved. V lost 0 bases to trimming and J lost 0 bases, with 3 bases between them. The CDR3 is 14 amino acids. Germline V gives CDR1 MNHEY, CDR2 SVGAGI. In DNA form, the CDR3 reads TGTGCCAGCAGTTACTCATATAGCAATCAGCCCCAGCATTTT. It yields the protein CASSYSYSNQPQHF.

A few counts support this clonotype. This chain connects TRBV27 to TRBJ1-1; D remains ambiguous. The CDR3 extends over 14 amino acids. Germline values: CDR1 MNHEY, CDR2 SMNVEV (reference sequence). The V gene lost 3 bases and the J gene lost 1 base, with 9 bases spanning the gap. The CDR3 loop reads CASSFLRENTEAFF. CDR3 DNA sequence: TGTGCCAGCAGTTTTCTGCGGGAGAACACTGAAGCTTTCTTT.

This clonotype has a count of ten or more. The V call is TRBV7-2, the J call TRBJ2-5; TRBD2 matches 7 bases. V trimming: 2 bases; J trimming: 1 base; junction bases outside the gene matches: 7. Germline V gene data show CDR1 as SGHTA and CDR2 as FQGNSA. The CDR3 contains 16 residues. CDR3 in DNA: TGTGCCAGCAGCTTAAACTCGGGGGGACCCCAAGAGACCCAGTACTTC. It encodes CASSLNSGGPQETQYF.

The chain combines TRBV30 with TRBJ1-5; D ambiguous. This CDR3 is built from 13 residues. The germline gives CDR1 GTSNPN, CDR2 SVGIG (reference sequence). Trimming cost V 5 bases and J 4 bases, with 12 bases left between them. The CDR3 protein is CAWAYSENQPQHF. CDR3 nucleotides: TGTGCCTGGGCTTACAGCGAAAATCAGCCCCAGCATTTT.

This clonotype was observed at least ten times. This chain uses TRBV11-2 with TRBJ1-2, with no clear D. Trimming left V 5 bases short and J 3 bases short, with 16 bases between. There are 15 residues in the CDR3. Germline CDR1 SGHAT, CDR2 FQNNGV. In nucleotides, the CDR3 is TGTGCCAGCAGCCGGGCGATGGGGAGGGACTATGGCTACACCTTC. It is translated as CASSRAMGRDYGYTF. The full variable domain, in which reference TRBV11-2 and TRBJ1-2 provide the parts outside the CDR3, is EAGVAQSPRYKIIEKRQSVAFWCNPISGHATLYWYQQILGQGPKLLIQFQNNGVVDDSQLPKDRFSAERLKGVDSTLKIQPAKLEDSAVYLCASSRAMGRDYGYTFGSGTRLTVV.

J is TRBJ2-3 and V is TRBV6-4; weak D call: TRBD1 (5 bases). V gave up 1 base and J gave up 1 base, with 12 bases separating them. The CDR3 totals 16 residues. Germline V gives CDR1 MRHNA, CDR2 SNTAGT. The CDR3 nucleotides are TGTGCCAGCAGTGACTTCGACAGCTCTGGCACAGATACGCAGTATTTT. It codes for CASSDFDSSGTDTQYF.

This clonotype turned up a few times. The rearrangement links TRBV7-6 to TRBJ2-2, with TRBD2 identical over 7 bases. The CDR3 is 13 residues long. The V and J ends lost 5 bases and 6 bases, in that order; junction bases with no gene match: 3. CDR1 and CDR2 from the germline V gene are SGHVS and FNYEAQ. The CDR3 sequence: CASSPTSPGELFF. CDR3 coding DNA: TGTGCCAGCAGCCCGACTAGCCCCGGGGAGCTGTTTTTT.

This clonotype was detected ten times or more. The gene calls are TRBV7-6 and TRBJ2-1, with 7 bases matching TRBD2. The V gene end was trimmed by 5 bases and the J gene end by 8 bases; junction bases not matched to a gene: 9. This CDR3 spans 14 amino acids. Germline assignment: CDR1 SGHVS and CDR2 FNYEAQ. The CDR3 sequence is CASSPRTRLDEQFF. CDR3 bases: TGTGCCAGCAGCCCAAGGACTAGGCTTGATGAGCAGTTCTTC.